Below, 20 T cell receptor beta chains from the same sample are listed, as sequenced in a study of beta chain features in type 1 diabetes. The entirety of the isolated RNA underwent reverse transcription, so expressed TCRB transcripts were sequenced. Clones were read by immunoSEQ multiplex PCR, and TCRdb kept only the in-frame ones, dropping some. The table includes 200,000 to 300,000 clones, about 63% detected once. Material for sequencing was naive CD4+ T cells from blood. All receptors derive from a man younger than 40 in good health.

The rearrangement joins TRBV4-2 to TRBJ2-3; the D gene is possibly TRBD1 (6 bases). The CDR3 covers 14 residues. CDR1 and CDR2 from the germline V gene are LGHNA and YNFKEQ. Trimming left V 8 bases short and J 6 bases short, with 18 bases between. This CDR3 is CASQRGRTADTQYF. The CDR3 nucleotides read TGTGCCAGCCAGAGAGGCCGGACAGCCGATACGCAGTATTTT.

V and J are TRBV29-1 and TRBJ2-1, with D tentatively TRBD1 (6 bases). With 7 bases removed from V and 4 bases from J, the gap between germline ends came to 11 bases. Germline V gives CDR1 SQVTM, CDR2 ANQGSEA. CDR3 size: 12 residues. The CDR3 region has the DNA TGCAGCGCTGACCAGGGGTACAATGAGCAGTTCTTC. Translated: CSADQGYNEQFF.

This clone was seen more than once but under ten times. This chain uses TRBV5-1 with TRBJ1-2; no definite D call. The CDR3 is 13 residues long. V lost 1 base to trimming and J lost 2 bases, with 6 bases between them. Germline CDR1 reads SGHRS; CDR2 reads YFSETQ. CDR3: CASSLTQNYGYTF. CDR3 in DNA: TGCGCCAGCAGCTTGACACAGAACTATGGCTACACCTTC.

The genes are TRBV20-1 and TRBJ2-7; no definite D call. The CDR3 is made up of 10 amino acids. Germline V gene lookup returns CDR1 DFQATT and CDR2 SNEGSKA (reference sequence). Trimming cost V 6 bases and J 0 bases, with 3 bases left between them. Here the CDR3 DNA reads TGCAGTGCCGGCTCCTACGAGCAGTACTTC. Protein: CSAGSYEQYF.

The chain carries TRBV14 and TRBJ2-4; a possible D gene is TRBD1 (5 bases). CDR3 size: 14 residues. Between the trimmed V and J ends, which lost 4 bases and 7 bases, there was a span of 14 bases. Germline V CDR1 and CDR2: SGHDN, FVKESK. CDR3 nucleotides: TGTGCCAGCAGCCCCTTGACAGTAGGGAACATTCAGTACTTC. Translated: CASSPLTVGNIQYF.

This chain uses TRBV30 with TRBJ1-1; no clear D. The CDR3 has 13 residues. Germline V gene sequence: CDR1 GTSNPN, CDR2 SVGIG (reference sequence). Trimming left V 2 bases short and J 1 base short, with 8 bases between. In DNA, the CDR3 is TGTGCCTGGAGTTTCCAGCGGAACACTGAAGCTTTCTTT. This encodes CAWSFQRNTEAFF.

This CDR3 is CASSVANPTYGYTF. Here the CDR3 DNA reads TGTGCCAGCAGCGTAGCCAACCCCACCTATGGCTACACCTTC. The rearrangement uses TRBV9 and TRBJ1-2, with D hard to call. Between the trimmed V and J ends, which lost 0 bases and 4 bases, there was a span of 10 bases. The germline V gene has CDR1 SGDLS and CDR2 YYNGEE. CDR3 length: 14 residues.

The chain combines TRBV30 with TRBJ2-4, with unresolved D. Germline-derived CDR1 and CDR2 are GTSNPN and SVGIG (reference sequence). Trimming took off 1 base at V and 10 bases at J, with 11 bases between the two ends. CDR3 size: 12 residues. The CDR3: CAWSGAVEIQYF. CDR3 DNA sequence: TGTGCCTGGAGTGGGGCCGTAGAGATTCAGTACTTC.

J is TRBJ2-7 and V is TRBV29-1, with D perhaps matching TRBD1 or TRBD2 (5 bases each). The CDR3 runs to 12 residues. The V end lost 3 bases, the J end lost 4 bases, and 10 bases lay between the germline ends. The germline CDR1 and CDR2 sequences are SQVTM and ANQGSEA. CDR3 nucleotides: TGCAGCGTTGAGTACGAGGGGTACGAGCAGTACTTC. It codes for CSVEYEGYEQYF.

This clone was seen only once. V usage is TRBV30 and J usage is TRBJ1-5; D call uncertain. With 5 bases removed from V and 0 bases from J, the gap between germline ends came to 5 bases. The CDR3 loop spans 12 amino acids. Per germline, CDR1 GTSNPN and CDR2 SVGIG (reference sequence). CDR3 nucleotide sequence: TGTGCCTGGCGGACTAGCAATCAGCCCCAGCATTTT. This sequence encodes CAWRTSNQPQHF.

This clone was counted a few times. CDR3 bases: TGCGCCAGCAGCCAAGGGATAGGGCAGCTTGAGCAGTACTTC. Translated: CASSQGIGQLEQYF. The rearrangement joins TRBV4-3 to TRBJ2-7; no clear D gene. The CDR3 is made up of 14 amino acids. Germline lookup yields CDR1 LGHNA and CDR2 YSLEER. The V end was cut by 1 base, the J end by 7 bases, with 14 bases between.

The chain employs TRBV18 and TRBJ1-2; 7 nucleotides align to TRBD1. This CDR3 spans 14 amino acids. The J segment lost 10 bases and the V segment lost 3 bases, leaving 11 bases of the junction unmatched. Germline values: CDR1 KGHSH, CDR2 LQKENI. CDR3 sequence (DNA): TGTGCCAGCTCACCGACTGACGGACAGGAGAACTACACCTTC. This encodes CASSPTDGQENYTF.

The V gene is TRBV18, the J gene TRBJ2-4; perhaps TRBD1 as D (5 bases). The V and J ends lost 3 bases and 8 bases respectively, with 11 bases between them. In germline, CDR1 is KGHSH, CDR2 LQKENI. This CDR3 has 13 residues. For the CDR3, the DNA is TGTGCCAGCTCACCCTTGGTAGGGGACATTCAGTACTTC. Translating it yields CASSPLVGDIQYF.

This chain joins TRBV27 and TRBJ2-6; D not resolved. V gave up 2 bases and J gave up 7 bases, with 12 bases separating them. Germline loops: CDR1 MNHEY, CDR2 SMNVEV (reference sequence). The CDR3 consists of 15 residues. The CDR3 sequence: CASSLRGPGANVLTF. In nucleotides, the CDR3 is TGTGCCAGCAGTTTACGCGGCCCGGGCGCCAACGTCCTGACTTTC.

The genes are TRBV4-1 and TRBJ2-1, with D unresolved. The V gene's germline CDR1 is MGHRA and CDR2 YSYEKL. V lost 4 bases and J lost 10, with 14 bases in between. The length of the CDR3 is 13 residues. This CDR3 is CASSLSRPQEQFF. In DNA form, the CDR3 reads TGCGCCAGCAGCCTTAGCAGACCACAGGAGCAGTTCTTC.

V is TRBV30 and J is TRBJ1-5; weak D call: TRBD1 (5 bases). V was shortened by 4 bases and J by 1 base, with 14 bases between the two germline ends. The CDR3 extends over 15 amino acids. CDR1 and CDR2 from the germline V gene are GTSNPN and SVGIG (reference sequence). CDR3 region: CAWIAGPGSNQPQHF. Written as DNA, the CDR3 is TGTGCCTGGATCGCAGGGCCGGGGAGCAATCAGCCCCAGCATTTT.

The chain is built from TRBV2 and TRBJ2-1; D is uncertain. Germline values: CDR1 SNHLY, CDR2 FYNNEI. V lost 4 bases and J lost 5, with 3 bases in between. CDR3 length: 11 amino acids. CDR3 in amino acids: CASSGDNEQFF. The CDR3 DNA reads as TGTGCCAGCAGTGGCGACAATGAGCAGTTCTTC.

V and J are TRBV5-1 and TRBJ2-5; 9 bases align to TRBD1. V lost 4 bases, J lost 4 bases, and 5 bases stayed unmatched. Germline lookup yields CDR1 SGHRS and CDR2 YFSETQ. CDR3 length: 14 amino acids. In DNA, the CDR3 is TGCGCCAGCAGCGACCGGACAGGGGCAGAGACCCAGTACTTC. Its protein product is CASSDRTGAETQYF.

CDR3 residues: CAWGRDTRIEAFF. In nucleotides, the CDR3 is TGTGCCTGGGGAAGGGACACACGGATTGAAGCTTTCTTT. The J gene is TRBJ1-1, the V gene TRBV30; TRBD1 might be the D (6 bases). V was clipped by 5 bases and J by 7 bases, with 17 bases between them. Germline values: CDR1 GTSNPN, CDR2 SVGIG (reference sequence). The CDR3 contains 13 residues.

The V and J genes are TRBV18 and TRBJ2-1; perhaps D is TRBD1 or TRBD2 (6 bases each). Germline V gives CDR1 KGHSH, CDR2 LQKENI. This CDR3 spans 13 amino acids. Trimming cost V 6 bases and J 4 bases, with 10 bases left between them. CDR3: CASSLGGYNEQFF. The CDR3 DNA reads TGTGCCAGCTCCCTAGGGGGGTACAATGAGCAGTTCTTC.